Shown below are 7 T cell receptor beta chains from a single sample sequenced in a study of T cell clones after liver transplantation. Data came from immunoSEQ multiplex PCR; TCRdb stores just in-frame clones and leaves some out. The table has under 130,000 clones, about 86% seen once. The sample here was CD4+ T cells from blood, taken approximately 43 months after liver transplant. These receptor sequences come from a human patient who received a liver transplant. These T cells may partly come from the graft donor.

The chain joins TRBV10-3 to TRBJ2-3; TRBD2 agrees at 10 bases. Germline assignment: CDR1 ENHRY and CDR2 SYGVKD. V was clipped by 7 bases and J by 2 bases; unmatched bases: 6. The CDR3 totals 15 residues. CDR3 region: CAIKAGTSVTDTQYF. DNA of the CDR3: TGTGCCATCAAGGCCGGGACTAGCGTCACAGATACGCAGTATTTT.

The chain couples TRBV29-1 to TRBJ1-2; weak D call: TRBD1 (5 bases). CDR3 size: 12 residues. V dropped 6 bases and J dropped 1 base, with 9 bases sitting between them. In germline, CDR1 is SQVTM, CDR2 ANQGSEA. In DNA, the CDR3 is TGCAGCGTATCGACAGATAACTATGGCTACACCTTC. It encodes CSVSTDNYGYTF.

This chain connects TRBV11-2 to TRBJ2-1, with 10 bases lining up with TRBD2. This CDR3 comprises 17 residues. Germline CDR1 and CDR2: SGHAT and FQNNGV. The J segment lost 12 bases and the V segment lost 4 bases, leaving 18 bases of the junction unmatched. CDR3 protein: CASSSLRRTSGLRGQFF. CDR3 DNA: TGTGCCAGCAGCTCCCTCAGAAGGACTAGCGGACTCAGAGGGCAGTTCTTC.

The V gene is TRBV9, the J gene TRBJ2-5; 9 nucleotides align to TRBD2. Germline assignment: CDR1 SGDLS and CDR2 YYNGEE. The CDR3 runs 16 residues. The J segment lost 4 bases and the V segment lost 0 bases, leaving 7 bases of the junction unmatched. The CDR3 is CASSVGPGLAVETQYF. The DNA for the CDR3 is TGTGCCAGCAGCGTAGGACCGGGACTAGCTGTAGAGACCCAGTACTTC. Together with reference TRBV9 and TRBJ2-5, the CDR3 gives the full variable domain: DSGVTQTPKHLITATGQRVTLRCSPRSGDLSVYWYQQSLDQGLQFLIQYYNGEERAKGNILERFSAQQFPDLHSELNLSSLELGDSALYFCASSVGPGLAVETQYFGPGTRLLVL.

The V gene is TRBV27, the J gene TRBJ2-2, with 15 bases matching TRBD2. The CDR3 totals 17 residues. Germline values: CDR1 MNHEY, CDR2 SMNVEV (reference sequence). V lost 6 bases to trimming and J lost 4 bases; unmatched junction nucleotides: 6. CDR3: CASRRGLAGGRTGELFF. The CDR3 nucleotides are TGTGCCAGCAGGAGGGGACTAGCGGGGGGCCGCACCGGGGAGCTGTTTTTT.

This clone was observed a single time. The gene calls are TRBV7-2 and TRBJ1-2; D unresolved. CDR3 length: 13 amino acids. CDR1 is SGHTA, CDR2 FQGNSA, per germline. V gave up 4 bases and J gave up 4 bases, with 10 bases separating them. CDR3 nucleotide sequence: TGTGCCAGCAGCTACGCGACTCGCTATGGCTACACCTTC. It encodes CASSYATRYGYTF.

This sequence joins TRBV7-8 and TRBJ1-2, with D unclear. The germline V and J ends were trimmed by 0 bases and 6 bases, with 14 bases remaining between them. The germline gives CDR1 SGHVS, CDR2 FQNEAQ. There are 15 residues in the CDR3. As DNA, the CDR3 is TGTGCCAGCAGCTTAGCGGCTCATCGGAGGGATGGCTACACCTTC. It codes for CASSLAAHRRDGYTF. The full variable domain, its missing parts supplied by reference TRBV7-8 and TRBJ1-2, is GAGVSQSPRYKVAKRGQDVALRCDPISGHVSLFWYQQALGQGPEFLTYFQNEAQLDKSGLPSDRFFAERPEGSVSTLKIQRTQQEDSAVYLCASSLAAHRRDGYTFGSGTRLTVV.